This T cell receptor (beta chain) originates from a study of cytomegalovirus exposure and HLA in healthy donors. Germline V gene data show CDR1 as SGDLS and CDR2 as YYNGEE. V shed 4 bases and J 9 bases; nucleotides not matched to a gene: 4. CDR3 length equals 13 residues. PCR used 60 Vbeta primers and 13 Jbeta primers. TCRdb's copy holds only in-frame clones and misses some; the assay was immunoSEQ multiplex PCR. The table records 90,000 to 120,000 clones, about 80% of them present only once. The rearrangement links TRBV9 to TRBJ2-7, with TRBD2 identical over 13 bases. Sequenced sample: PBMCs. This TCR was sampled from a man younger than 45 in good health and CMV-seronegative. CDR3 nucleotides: TGTGCCAGCAGCACCGGGACTAGCGGGATGCAGTACTTC. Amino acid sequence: CASSTGTSGMQYF.